The present T cell receptor (beta chain) was sequenced within a study of cytomegalovirus exposure and HLA in healthy donors. Study outcomes and limitations: It was taken for granted in presence/absence analyses that sequencing depth across donors was roughly uniform. In a later analysis, common viral pathogens appeared linked to several of the most significant clusters.

PCR used 60 Vbeta primers and 13 Jbeta primers. The data were produced by immunoSEQ multiplex PCR, yet TCRdb's version contains in-frame clones alone and is incomplete. The top ten clones hold under 2% of a sample with fewer than 250,000 clones, approximately 70% of them seen once. CDR1 SEHNR and CDR2 FQNEAQ come from the germline V gene (reference sequence). V lost 1 base and J lost 5; bases outside the gene matches: 2. The length of the CDR3 is 14 residues. As to this clone: The antigen is not known.

Donors likely had unrecorded immune exposures despite being nominally healthy when sampled. The chain has TRBV7-9 and TRBJ1-1; TRBD1 agrees at 9 bases. The sequenced material came from PBMCs. The receptor comes from a woman in her 30s in good health and CMV-seronegative. The CDR3 nucleotides are TGTGCCAGCAGCTTAGAGACAGGGGGGACTGAAGCTTTCTTT. Protein product: CASSLETGGTEAFF.